This T cell receptor (beta chain) was captured by sequencing in a study of vaccination effects on CD4 cells after COVID-19. Findings and caveats of the study: Marked contraction was observed in infection-induced and vaccine-induced clones late after vaccination.

Sequencing was preceded by expansion of antigen-specific CD4+ T cells with viral peptide pools in the ViraFEST assay. Culturing for approximately 10 days preceded CD4+ T cell isolation. BNT162b2 vaccine or mRNA-1273 vaccine was given to participants in two doses. About 2.2 million PBMC per well received approximately 9.4 IU/ml IL-2 and about 10 ug/ml peptides in culture. Days 3 and 7 saw half the medium replaced with IL-2 medium. Here immunoSEQ multiplex PCR was the method, and the copy in TCRdb shows in-frame clones only, minus some. Of approximately 70,000 clones in the sample, around 81% were seen once. In regard to this clone: The antigen is undetermined.

The CDR3 is made up of 16 amino acids. The V end was cut by 5 bases, the J end by 2 bases, with 18 bases between. The germline CDR1 and CDR2 sequences are MNHNY and SVGAGI (reference sequence). Sequenced material: CD4+ T cells from PBMCs cultured with HCoV-229E spike peptides, taken after COVID-19 vaccination. V usage is TRBV6-6 and J usage is TRBJ1-1, with no clear D. The origin of this receptor is a human donor who received a COVID-19 vaccine. The CDR3 nucleotides are TGTGCCAGCAGTCCAACTGGGAGGCAGACTAACACTGAAGCTTTCTTT. It encodes CASSPTGRQTNTEAFF.